This is a list of T cell receptor beta chains from one sample in a study of blood T cell repertoires in COVID-19. Assay used: immunoSEQ multiplex PCR; TCRdb lists only in-frame clones, some missing. The sample shows some 13,000 clones, roughly 80% of them seen only once. Sequencing used peripheral blood. Receptor source: a human donor in a cohort sampled during active COVID-19. The CDR3 runs from the conserved cysteine through the conserved F or W. The order of the fields is J gene, clone size, D gene, V gene, CDR3 protein, CDR3 DNA. The D gene is left open where the match is weak. A row's size may be missing; if present it is once, few, many or a size class.

J gene: TRBJ2-1
clone size: -
D gene: -
V gene: TRBV5-6
CDR3 protein: CASSLEAARGISSYNEQFF
CDR3 DNA: TGTGCCAGCAGCTTGGAGGCGGCCAGGGGAATAAGCTCCTACAATGAGCAGTTCTTC

J gene: TRBJ1-1
clone size: -
D gene: -
V gene: TRBV6-5
CDR3 protein: CASRYSGGRTEAFF
CDR3 DNA: TGTGCCAGCAGGTACTCCGGCGGTAGGACTGAAGCTTTCTTT

J gene: TRBJ1-5
clone size: once
D gene: -
V gene: TRBV5-6
CDR3 protein: CASSLHRGQPQHF
CDR3 DNA: TGTGCCAGCAGCTTGCATCGGGGTCAGCCCCAGCATTTT

J gene: TRBJ1-4
clone size: -
D gene: TRBD1
V gene: TRBV11-2
CDR3 protein: CASSSASGGAWEKLFF
CDR3 DNA: TGTGCCAGCAGCTCCGCATCAGGGGGCGCGTGGGAAAAACTGTTTTTT

J gene: TRBJ1-3
clone size: -
D gene: -
V gene: TRBV5-6
CDR3 protein: CASSLWGGSNSGNTIYF
CDR3 DNA: TGTGCCAGCAGCTTGTGGGGAGGGAGTAACTCTGGAAACACCATATATTTT

J gene: TRBJ1-2
clone size: few
D gene: TRBD1
V gene: TRBV4-2
CDR3 protein: CASSQGGQSRGYTF
CDR3 DNA: TGTGCCAGCAGCCAAGGGGGACAGTCGCGAGGCTACACCTTC

J gene: TRBJ1-1
clone size: -
D gene: -
V gene: TRBV6-1
CDR3 protein: CASSERSGAAFF
CDR3 DNA: TGTGCCAGCAGTGAACGTAGTGGGGCAGCTTTCTTT

J gene: TRBJ2-7
clone size: few
D gene: -
V gene: TRBV11-2
CDR3 protein: CASSLRGYEQYF
CDR3 DNA: TGTGCCAGCAGCTTAAGGGGGTACGAGCAGTACTTC

J gene: TRBJ2-5
clone size: few
D gene: -
V gene: TRBV7-2
CDR3 protein: CASSYTGETQYF
CDR3 DNA: TGTGCCAGCAGCTACACAGGGGAGACCCAGTACTTC

J gene: TRBJ2-3
clone size: once
D gene: -
V gene: TRBV30
CDR3 protein: CAYSDRSTDTQYF
CDR3 DNA: TGTGCCTACTCCGACAGGAGTACAGATACGCAGTATTTT

J gene: TRBJ1-5
clone size: -
D gene: TRBD1
V gene: TRBV28
CDR3 protein: CASRYFTGQANQPQHF
CDR3 DNA: TGTGCCAGCAGATACTTTACGGGACAGGCAAATCAGCCCCAGCATTTT

J gene: TRBJ2-1
clone size: -
D gene: TRBD2
V gene: TRBV7-9
CDR3 protein: CASSLDPAGDNEQFF
CDR3 DNA: TGTGCCAGCAGCTTAGACCCAGCGGGGGATAATGAGCAGTTCTTC

J gene: TRBJ1-3
clone size: -
D gene: -
V gene: TRBV21-1
CDR3 protein: CASSKEGWRGRSGNTIYF
CDR3 DNA: TGTGCCAGCAGCAAAGAGGGGTGGCGGGGGCGATCCGGAAACACCATATATTTT

J gene: TRBJ2-1
clone size: -
D gene: TRBD1
V gene: TRBV6-5
CDR3 protein: CASTKDRGRVDEQFF
CDR3 DNA: TGTGCCAGCACTAAGGACAGGGGGCGAGTCGATGAGCAGTTCTTC

J gene: TRBJ2-3
clone size: -
D gene: -
V gene: TRBV18
CDR3 protein: CASSPPGPGDTQYF
CDR3 DNA: TGTGCCAGCTCACCACCGGGCCCGGGGGATACGCAGTATTTT

J gene: TRBJ1-5
clone size: once
D gene: -
V gene: TRBV2
CDR3 protein: CASKWGGSNQPQHF
CDR3 DNA: TGTGCCAGCAAGTGGGGGGGTTCCAATCAGCCCCAGCATTTT

J gene: TRBJ1-1
clone size: -
D gene: -
V gene: TRBV7-9
CDR3 protein: CASSLMGEVTEAFF
CDR3 DNA: TGTGCCAGCAGCTTAATGGGGGAGGTGACTGAAGCTTTCTTT

J gene: TRBJ1-1
clone size: -
D gene: -
V gene: TRBV5-1
CDR3 protein: CASSLASGYTAFF
CDR3 DNA: TGCGCCAGCAGCTTGGCCAGCGGGTACACAGCTTTCTTT

J gene: TRBJ2-5
clone size: -
D gene: TRBD2
V gene: TRBV2
CDR3 protein: CASSELPSGETQYF
CDR3 DNA: TGTGCCAGCAGTGAATTGCCTAGCGGGGAGACCCAGTACTTC

J gene: TRBJ1-1
clone size: once
D gene: -
V gene: TRBV6-1
CDR3 protein: CASSELGGLVTEAFF
CDR3 DNA: TGTGCCAGCAGTGAACTGGGGGGGCTCGTCACTGAAGCTTTCTTT

J gene: TRBJ1-5
clone size: -
D gene: TRBD1
V gene: TRBV27
CDR3 protein: CASRGTGVGPQHF
CDR3 DNA: TGTGCCAGCAGGGGGACAGGGGTAGGACCCCAGCATTTT

J gene: TRBJ1-4
clone size: -
D gene: TRBD1
V gene: TRBV7-9
CDR3 protein: CASSLRGQGSGEKLFF
CDR3 DNA: TGTGCCAGCAGCTTAAGGGGACAGGGATCGGGTGAAAAACTGTTTTTT

J gene: TRBJ2-7
clone size: -
D gene: TRBD2
V gene: TRBV7-6
CDR3 protein: CASSLTASGGVYEQYF
CDR3 DNA: TGTGCCAGCAGCTTGACTGCTAGCGGGGGCGTCTACGAGCAGTACTTC

J gene: TRBJ1-2
clone size: -
D gene: -
V gene: TRBV5-1
CDR3 protein: CASSLESGGASNYGYTF
CDR3 DNA: TGCGCCAGCAGCTTGGAGTCCGGGGGAGCGTCTAACTATGGCTACACCTTC

J gene: TRBJ1-4
clone size: -
D gene: TRBD1
V gene: TRBV6-5
CDR3 protein: CASSYSNRGSEKLFF
CDR3 DNA: TGTGCCAGCAGTTACTCGAACAGGGGTAGTGAAAAACTGTTTTTT

J gene: TRBJ2-3
clone size: -
D gene: TRBD2
V gene: TRBV3-1/TRBV3-2
CDR3 protein: CASSPTTSGGHRTDTQYF
CDR3 DNA: TGTGCCAGCAGCCCGACAACTAGCGGGGGTCACCGCACAGATACGCAGTATTTT

J gene: TRBJ2-7
clone size: -
D gene: TRBD2
V gene: TRBV27
CDR3 protein: CASTPRGLLPYEQYF
CDR3 DNA: TGTGCCAGCACCCCTCGGGGACTACTCCCCTACGAGCAGTACTTC

J gene: TRBJ2-7
clone size: -
D gene: -
V gene: TRBV10-3
CDR3 protein: CAISGQGVNEQYF
CDR3 DNA: TGTGCCATCAGTGGTCAGGGCGTGAACGAGCAGTACTTC

J gene: TRBJ2-3
clone size: -
D gene: -
V gene: TRBV19
CDR3 protein: CASSKAWRADTQYF
CDR3 DNA: TGTGCCAGTAGTAAAGCATGGAGGGCAGATACGCAGTATTTT

J gene: TRBJ2-2
clone size: -
D gene: -
V gene: TRBV28
CDR3 protein: CASSFTGRTGELFF
CDR3 DNA: TGTGCCAGCAGTTTTACAGGTCGGACCGGGGAGCTGTTTTTT

J gene: TRBJ2-1
clone size: -
D gene: -
V gene: TRBV27
CDR3 protein: CASSFRRENNEQFF
CDR3 DNA: TGTGCCAGCAGTTTCCGCCGTGAGAACAATGAGCAGTTCTTC

J gene: TRBJ1-1
clone size: -
D gene: -
V gene: TRBV18
CDR3 protein: CASSRQANTEAFF
CDR3 DNA: TGTGCCAGCTCACGGCAGGCGAACACTGAAGCTTTCTTT

J gene: TRBJ2-7
clone size: -
D gene: -
V gene: TRBV4-3
CDR3 protein: CASSRSLGQGVYEQYF
CDR3 DNA: TGCGCCAGCAGCCGATCGCTAGGCCAGGGCGTCTACGAGCAGTACTTC

J gene: TRBJ2-3
clone size: -
D gene: TRBD2
V gene: TRBV11-2
CDR3 protein: CASSFSGGAGDTQYF
CDR3 DNA: TGTGCCAGCAGCTTTAGCGGGGGGGCGGGAGATACGCAGTATTTT

J gene: TRBJ1-4
clone size: -
D gene: -
V gene: TRBV7-8
CDR3 protein: CASSRNRATNEKLFF
CDR3 DNA: TGTGCCAGCAGCCGTAACAGGGCAACTAATGAAAAACTGTTTTTT

J gene: TRBJ2-3
clone size: -
D gene: TRBD2
V gene: TRBV11-2
CDR3 protein: CASSGLAGAGDTQYF
CDR3 DNA: TGTGCCAGCAGCGGCCTAGCGGGGGCGGGGGATACGCAGTATTTT

J gene: TRBJ1-2
clone size: -
D gene: TRBD1
V gene: TRBV18
CDR3 protein: CASSQTGGADGYTF
CDR3 DNA: TGTGCCAGCTCACAAACAGGGGGCGCGGACGGCTACACCTTC

J gene: TRBJ1-6
clone size: once
D gene: -
V gene: TRBV6-5
CDR3 protein: CASSYGRTAGSPLHF
CDR3 DNA: TGTGCCAGCAGTTACGGACGGACTGCTGGTTCACCCCTCCACTTT

J gene: TRBJ2-5
clone size: once
D gene: TRBD2
V gene: TRBV2
CDR3 protein: CASSGALAGEETQYF
CDR3 DNA: TGTGCCAGCAGTGGGGCACTAGCGGGGGAAGAGACCCAGTACTTC

J gene: TRBJ2-2
clone size: -
D gene: TRBD2
V gene: TRBV10-3
CDR3 protein: CAISRARGADGGGELFF
CDR3 DNA: TGTGCCATCAGCAGAGCGCGGGGGGCAGATGGCGGAGGGGAGCTGTTTTTT

J gene: TRBJ2-2
clone size: medium-sized
D gene: -
V gene: TRBV6-6
CDR3 protein: CASSYSAGGELFF
CDR3 DNA: TGTGCCAGCAGTTACTCCGCGGGTGGGGAGCTGTTTTTT

J gene: TRBJ2-5
clone size: once
D gene: -
V gene: TRBV7-2
CDR3 protein: CASSVGWAQETQYF
CDR3 DNA: TGTGCCAGCTCAGTTGGTTGGGCCCAAGAGACCCAGTACTTC

J gene: TRBJ2-5
clone size: -
D gene: -
V gene: TRBV20-1
CDR3 protein: CSASKLQGSETQYF
CDR3 DNA: TGCAGTGCTAGTAAACTACAGGGATCTGAGACCCAGTACTTC

J gene: TRBJ2-7
clone size: -
D gene: TRBD1
V gene: TRBV6-5
CDR3 protein: CASRAGTGAPYEQYF
CDR3 DNA: TGTGCCAGCAGAGCCGGGACAGGGGCACCCTACGAGCAGTACTTC

J gene: TRBJ2-3
clone size: -
D gene: TRBD1
V gene: TRBV4-1
CDR3 protein: CASSPRGGQGASDTQYF
CDR3 DNA: TGCGCCAGCAGCCCTAGGGGAGGACAGGGGGCTTCTGATACGCAGTATTTT

J gene: TRBJ1-2
clone size: -
D gene: -
V gene: TRBV12-3/TRBV12-4
CDR3 protein: CASSLDGVLGYTF
CDR3 DNA: TGTGCCAGCAGTTTAGACGGGGTGCTAGGCTACACCTTC

J gene: TRBJ1-6
clone size: -
D gene: TRBD1
V gene: TRBV9
CDR3 protein: CASSAHRGHSPLHF
CDR3 DNA: TGTGCCAGCAGCGCCCACAGGGGACACTCACCCCTCCACTTT

J gene: TRBJ2-7
clone size: -
D gene: -
V gene: TRBV2
CDR3 protein: CASSYPISYEQYF
CDR3 DNA: TGTGCCAGCAGCTACCCCATTTCCTACGAGCAGTACTTC